This T cell receptor (beta chain) is drawn from a study of shared clonotypes between healthy human individuals. Study-level points and caveats: Among non-shared clonotypes, generation probabilities were lower than among those shared by all four donors.

Details on this clone: Antigen unknown.

Naive CD8 cells, CD45RO-negative and positively selected for CCR7, excluded terminally differentiated effector memory CD45RA+ cells. The method was immunoSEQ multiplex PCR; TCRdb's version includes in-frame clones alone and lacks a portion of them. This table holds 1.5 million to 2.5 million clones, just under 95% found once. The TCR originated in a man between 18 and 35 years old in good health. Sequencing used naive CD8+ T cells sorted from blood.

The chain's CDR3 is CASSYTGNTEAFF. The DNA of the CDR3 is TGTGCCAGCAGTTACACAGGGAACACTGAAGCTTTCTTT. The V gene is TRBV5-6, the J gene TRBJ1-1; TRBD1 is a possible D gene (5 bases). Germline V CDR1 and CDR2: SGHDT, YYEEEE. V was pared by 5 bases and J by 1 base, with 9 bases between. The CDR3 totals 13 residues.